This T cell receptor (beta chain) comes out of a study of beta chain features in type 1 diabetes. Study information: Patients did not differ from healthy donors in age, gender or cell yield. General observations from the study: Type 1 diabetes patients showed fewer insertions and more deletions at VDJ junctions. Shortening that was moderate but significant affected the TCRB CDR3s of Type 1 diabetes patients in all four CD4+ subsets.

A CD45RO/CCR7/CD25/CD127/CD95/CD27 panel sorted naive, central memory, regulatory and stem cell-like memory CD4+ cells. In its sample, this clone was seen a few times. The antigen remains undetermined. The junction had 3 bases not matched to a gene; V was cut back by 1 base and J by 5 bases. Germline V CDR1 and CDR2: KGHSH, LQKENI. This CDR3 has 15 amino acids. As every portion of the isolated RNA was reverse transcribed, the sequencing read expressed TCRB transcripts. Only in-frame clones appear in the TCRdb table, and some are missing; sequencing was by immunoSEQ multiplex PCR. The top ten clones hold 0.45% to 0.5% of a sample with about 160,000 clones, about a tenth of them seen once.

Sequencing used central memory CD4+ T cells from blood. The chain has TRBV18 and TRBJ1-1, with 11 positions matching TRBD1. This clonotype was obtained from a man younger than 45 with type 1 diabetes. CDR3 loop: CASSPQGQGVTEAFF. The CDR3 nucleotides read TGTGCCAGCTCACCACAGGGACAGGGGGTAACTGAAGCTTTCTTT.